This T cell receptor (beta chain) comes out of a study of T cell changes during pregnancy in multiple sclerosis. This clone was recorded once. The CDR3 is made up of 15 amino acids. The V and J ends lost 8 bases and 4 bases, in that order; junction bases with no gene match: 11. Germline V lookup: CDR1 LNHNV, CDR2 YYDKDF (reference sequence). Produced via immunoSEQ multiplex PCR; TCRdb's table is partial and in-frame only. The sample consists of roughly 39,000 clones, roughly 92% of them appearing once. Here the sequenced sample was CD4+ T cells from peripheral blood mononuclear cells, taken before pregnancy. The receptor's source is a female donor with multiple sclerosis, enrolled in a pregnancy study. The chain is built from TRBV15 and TRBJ2-3; 8 nucleotides match TRBD2. The CDR3 bases are TGTGCCACCGGATATAACGGGAGGGCCGCAGATACGCAGTATTTT. The encoded protein is CATGYNGRAADTQYF.